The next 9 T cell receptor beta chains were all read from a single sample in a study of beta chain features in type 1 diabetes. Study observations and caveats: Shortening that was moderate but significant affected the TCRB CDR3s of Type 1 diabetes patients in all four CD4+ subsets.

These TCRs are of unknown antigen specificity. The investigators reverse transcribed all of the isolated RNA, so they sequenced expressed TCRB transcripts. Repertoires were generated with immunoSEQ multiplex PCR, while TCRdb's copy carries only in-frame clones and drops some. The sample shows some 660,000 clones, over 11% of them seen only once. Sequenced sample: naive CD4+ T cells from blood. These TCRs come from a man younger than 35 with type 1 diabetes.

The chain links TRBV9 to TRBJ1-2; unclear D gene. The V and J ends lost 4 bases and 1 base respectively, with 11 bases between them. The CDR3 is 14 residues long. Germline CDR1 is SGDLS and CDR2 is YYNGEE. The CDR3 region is CASSPWTDNYGYTF. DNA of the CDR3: TGTGCCAGCAGCCCGTGGACGGATAACTATGGCTACACCTTC.

The CDR3 loop reads CAWSRGGEGNTIYF. The CDR3 DNA reads as TGTGCCTGGAGTAGAGGGGGCGAAGGAAACACCATATATTTT. J is TRBJ1-3 and V is TRBV30, with TRBD1 matching over 7 bases. Germline loops: CDR1 GTSNPN, CDR2 SVGIG (reference sequence). V shed 2 bases and J 4 bases; nucleotides not matched to a gene: 5. There are 14 residues in the CDR3.

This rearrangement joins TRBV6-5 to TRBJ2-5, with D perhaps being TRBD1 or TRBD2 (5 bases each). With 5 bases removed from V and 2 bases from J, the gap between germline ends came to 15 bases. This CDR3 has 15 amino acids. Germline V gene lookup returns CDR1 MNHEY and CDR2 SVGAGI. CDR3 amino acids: CASSPHTGPQETQYF. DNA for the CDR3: TGTGCCAGCAGTCCCCATACGGGACCGCAAGAGACCCAGTACTTC.

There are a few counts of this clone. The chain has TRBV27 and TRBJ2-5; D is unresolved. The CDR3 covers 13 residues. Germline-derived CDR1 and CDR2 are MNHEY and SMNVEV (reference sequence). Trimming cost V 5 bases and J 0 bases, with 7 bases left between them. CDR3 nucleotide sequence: TGTGCCAGCAGTGCATCCCACCAAGAGACCCAGTACTTC. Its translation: CASSASHQETQYF.

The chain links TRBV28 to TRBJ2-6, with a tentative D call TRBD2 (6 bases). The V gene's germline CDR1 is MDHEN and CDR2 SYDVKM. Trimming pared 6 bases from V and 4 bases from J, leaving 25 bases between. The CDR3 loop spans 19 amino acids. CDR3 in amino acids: CASSWDFSQTSAGANVLTF. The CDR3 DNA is TGTGCCAGCAGCTGGGACTTCAGCCAAACTTCAGCGGGGGCCAACGTCCTGACTTTC.

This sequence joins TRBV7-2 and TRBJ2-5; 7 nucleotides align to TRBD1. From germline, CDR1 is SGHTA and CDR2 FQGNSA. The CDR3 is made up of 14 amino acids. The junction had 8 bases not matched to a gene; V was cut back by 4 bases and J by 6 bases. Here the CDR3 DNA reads TGTGCCAGCAGCTACCGACAGGGCGAGAAGACCCAGTACTTC. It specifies CASSYRQGEKTQYF.

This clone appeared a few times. The CDR3, as DNA: TGTGCCAGCAGCCGGCAGGGGTCACTAGCCAAAAACATTCAGTACTTC. Its protein is CASSRQGSLAKNIQYF. The genes are TRBV5-4 and TRBJ2-4; perhaps TRBD1 as D (6 bases). The V gene lost 4 bases and the J gene lost 0 bases, with 14 bases spanning the gap. Germline V gene sequence: CDR1 SGHNT, CDR2 YYREEE (reference sequence). This CDR3 contains 16 residues.

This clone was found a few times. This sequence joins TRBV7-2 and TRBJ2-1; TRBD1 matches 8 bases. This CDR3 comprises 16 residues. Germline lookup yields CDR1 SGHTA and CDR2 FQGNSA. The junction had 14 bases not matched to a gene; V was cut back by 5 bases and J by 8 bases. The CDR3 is CASSTGQGSPRDEQFF. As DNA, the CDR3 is TGTGCCAGCAGCACCGGACAGGGTTCACCTCGGGATGAGCAGTTCTTC.

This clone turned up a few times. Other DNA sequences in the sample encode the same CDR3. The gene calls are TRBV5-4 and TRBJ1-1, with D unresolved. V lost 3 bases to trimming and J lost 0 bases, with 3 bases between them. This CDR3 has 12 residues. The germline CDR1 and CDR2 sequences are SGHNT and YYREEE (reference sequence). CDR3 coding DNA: TGTGCCAGCAGCTCCGTGAACACTGAAGCTTTCTTT. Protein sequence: CASSSVNTEAFF.